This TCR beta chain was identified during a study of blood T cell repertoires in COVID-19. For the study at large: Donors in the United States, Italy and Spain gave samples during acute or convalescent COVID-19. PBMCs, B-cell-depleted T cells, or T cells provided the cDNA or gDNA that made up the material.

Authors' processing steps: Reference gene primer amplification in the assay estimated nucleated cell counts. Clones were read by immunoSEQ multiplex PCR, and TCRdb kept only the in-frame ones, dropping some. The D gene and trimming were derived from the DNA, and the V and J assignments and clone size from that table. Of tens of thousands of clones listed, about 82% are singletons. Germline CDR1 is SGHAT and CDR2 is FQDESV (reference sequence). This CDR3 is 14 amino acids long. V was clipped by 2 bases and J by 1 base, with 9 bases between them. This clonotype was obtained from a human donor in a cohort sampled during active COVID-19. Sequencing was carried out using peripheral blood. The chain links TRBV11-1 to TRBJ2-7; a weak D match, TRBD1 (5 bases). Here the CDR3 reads CASSLWGTSYEQYF. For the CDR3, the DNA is TGTGCCAGCAGCTTATGGGGCACTTCCTACGAGCAGTACTTC.